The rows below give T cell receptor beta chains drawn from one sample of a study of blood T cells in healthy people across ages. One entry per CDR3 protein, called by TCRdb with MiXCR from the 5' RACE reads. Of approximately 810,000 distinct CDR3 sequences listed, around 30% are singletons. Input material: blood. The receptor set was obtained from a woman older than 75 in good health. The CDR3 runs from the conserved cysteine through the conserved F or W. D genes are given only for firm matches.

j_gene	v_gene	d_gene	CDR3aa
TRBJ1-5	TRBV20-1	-	CSARDRGRGFNQPQHF
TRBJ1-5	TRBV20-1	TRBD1	CSARGPGGTTNNQPQHF
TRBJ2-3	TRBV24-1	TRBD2	CATSDLGTSGGPVWTDTQYF
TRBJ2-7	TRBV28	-	CASSRGADEQYF
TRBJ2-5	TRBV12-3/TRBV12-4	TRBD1	CASRWGQGAGQETQYF
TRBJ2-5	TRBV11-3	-	CASSLDPRQHQETQYF
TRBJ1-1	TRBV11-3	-	CASSLDPWTPGRNTEAFF
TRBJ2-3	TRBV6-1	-	CASSEQGDVSTDTQYF
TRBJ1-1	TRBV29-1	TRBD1	CSAGTGRYTEAFF
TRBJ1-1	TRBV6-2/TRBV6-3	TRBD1	CASSVPQGGRAEAFF
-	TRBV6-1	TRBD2	CASSEGGGTSETQYF
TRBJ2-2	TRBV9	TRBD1	CASSVGGTGVTGELFF
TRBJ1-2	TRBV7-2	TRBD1	CASSSRDRERNGYTF
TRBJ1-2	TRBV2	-	CASSALGEIYPNYGYTF
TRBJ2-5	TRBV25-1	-	CASSLGSGRTKETQYF
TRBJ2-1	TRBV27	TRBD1	CASSLRGQGLGYNEQFF
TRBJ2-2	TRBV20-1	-	CSARDILNTGELFF
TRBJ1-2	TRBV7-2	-	CASSPDRNGYTF
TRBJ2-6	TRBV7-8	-	CASSSAWGSGANVLTF
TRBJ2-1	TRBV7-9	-	CASTQTEGRNYNEQFF
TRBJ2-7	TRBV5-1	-	CASSLASGPYEQYF
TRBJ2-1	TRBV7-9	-	CASITMYDEQFF
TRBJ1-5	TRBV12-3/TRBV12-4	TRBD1	CASSQTGLRQPQHF
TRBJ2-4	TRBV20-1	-	CSAREGLAKNIQYF
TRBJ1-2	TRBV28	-	CASSFWYGYTF
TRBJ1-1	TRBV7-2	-	CASTKAGRRRSSTEAFF
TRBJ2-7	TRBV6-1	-	CASSPTGWEQYF
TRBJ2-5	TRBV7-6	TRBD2	CASSQESSGRTHLYF
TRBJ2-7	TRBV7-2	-	CASSLSVGGSFYEQYF
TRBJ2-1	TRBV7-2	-	CASSPRRTRGGVRSYNEQFF
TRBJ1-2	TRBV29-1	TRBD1	CSVAEGQGNGYTF
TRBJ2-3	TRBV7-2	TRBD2	CASSLGTTSGAQDTQYF
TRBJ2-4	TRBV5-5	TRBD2	CASSWGLTGGEQYF
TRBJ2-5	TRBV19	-	CASSIRAGSQETQYF
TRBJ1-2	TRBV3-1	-	CASSQDGRVRYGYTF
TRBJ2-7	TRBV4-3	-	CASSQDFAGTPYEQYF
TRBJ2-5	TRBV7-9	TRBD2	CASSFGRRSSGQETQYF